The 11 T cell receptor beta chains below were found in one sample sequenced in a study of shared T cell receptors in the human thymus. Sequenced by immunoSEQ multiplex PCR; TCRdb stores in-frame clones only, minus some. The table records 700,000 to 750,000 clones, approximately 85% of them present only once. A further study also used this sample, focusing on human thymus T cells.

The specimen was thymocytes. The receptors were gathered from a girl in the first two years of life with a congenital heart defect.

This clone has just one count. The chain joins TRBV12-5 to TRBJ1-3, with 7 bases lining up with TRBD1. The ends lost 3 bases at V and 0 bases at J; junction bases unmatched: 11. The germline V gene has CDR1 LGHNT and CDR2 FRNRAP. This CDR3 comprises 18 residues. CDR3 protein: CASGLPDRTKSSGNTIYF. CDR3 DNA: TGTGCTAGTGGTTTACCGGACAGGACAAAAAGCTCTGGAAACACCATATATTTT.

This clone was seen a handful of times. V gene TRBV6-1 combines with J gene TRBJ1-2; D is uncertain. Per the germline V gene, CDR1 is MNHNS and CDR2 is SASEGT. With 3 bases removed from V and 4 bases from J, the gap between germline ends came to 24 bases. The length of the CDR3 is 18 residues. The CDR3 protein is CASSDTHRLHPRGYGYTF. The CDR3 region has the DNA TGTGCCAGCAGTGATACCCACCGACTCCATCCGAGAGGCTATGGCTACACCTTC.

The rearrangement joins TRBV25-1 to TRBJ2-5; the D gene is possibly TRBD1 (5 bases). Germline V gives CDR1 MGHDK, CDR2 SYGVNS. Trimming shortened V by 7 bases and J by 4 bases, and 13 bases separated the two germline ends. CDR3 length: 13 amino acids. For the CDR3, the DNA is TGTGCCAGCAACGATAAGGGGTCAGAGACCCAGTACTTC. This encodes CASNDKGSETQYF. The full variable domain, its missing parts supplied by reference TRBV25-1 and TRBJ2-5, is EADIYQTPRYLVIGTGKKITLECSQTMGHDKMYWYQQDPGMELHLIHYSYGVNSTEKGDLSSESTVSRIRTEHFPLTLESARPSHTSQYLCASNDKGSETQYFGPGTRLLVL.

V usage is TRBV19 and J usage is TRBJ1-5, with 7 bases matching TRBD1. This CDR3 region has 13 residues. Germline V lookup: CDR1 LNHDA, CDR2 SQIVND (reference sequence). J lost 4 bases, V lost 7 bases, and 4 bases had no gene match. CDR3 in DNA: TGTGCCAGTAATGGGACAGAGAATCAGCCCCAGCATTTT. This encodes CASNGTENQPQHF.

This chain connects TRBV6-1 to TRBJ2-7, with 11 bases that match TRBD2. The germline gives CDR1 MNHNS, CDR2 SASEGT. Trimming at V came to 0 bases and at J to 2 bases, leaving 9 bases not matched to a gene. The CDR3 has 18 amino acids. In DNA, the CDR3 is TGTGCCAGCAGTGAAGCCCCCCATGGGACTAGCGGTACCTACGAGCAGTACTTC. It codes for CASSEAPHGTSGTYEQYF.

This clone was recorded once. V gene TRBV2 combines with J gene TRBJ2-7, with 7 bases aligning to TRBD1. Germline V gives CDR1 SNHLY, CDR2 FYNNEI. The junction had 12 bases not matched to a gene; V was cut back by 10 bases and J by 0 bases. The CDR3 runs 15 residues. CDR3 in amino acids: CATSPTGLGSYEQYF. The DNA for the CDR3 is TGTGCCACTTCGCCGACAGGGTTAGGCTCCTACGAGCAGTACTTC.

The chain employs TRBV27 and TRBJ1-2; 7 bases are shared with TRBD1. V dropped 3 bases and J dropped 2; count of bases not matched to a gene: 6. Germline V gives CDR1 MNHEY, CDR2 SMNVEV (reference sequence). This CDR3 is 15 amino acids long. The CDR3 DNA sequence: TGTGCCAGCAGTTTGAAAAGGGACAGCAACTATGGCTACACCTTC. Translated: CASSLKRDSNYGYTF.

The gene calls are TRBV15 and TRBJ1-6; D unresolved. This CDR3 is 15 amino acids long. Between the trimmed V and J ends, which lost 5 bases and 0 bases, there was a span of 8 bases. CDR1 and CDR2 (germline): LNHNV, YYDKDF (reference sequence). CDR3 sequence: CATSEGRSYNSPLHF. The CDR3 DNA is TGTGCCACCAGCGAGGGCCGCTCCTATAATTCACCCCTCCACTTT.

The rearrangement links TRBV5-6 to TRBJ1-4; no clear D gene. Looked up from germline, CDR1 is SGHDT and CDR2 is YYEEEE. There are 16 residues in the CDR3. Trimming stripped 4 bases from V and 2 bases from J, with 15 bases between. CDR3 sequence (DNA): TGTGCCAGCAGCGATCGCAGGCAATCCACTAATGAAAAACTGTTTTTT. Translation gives CASSDRRQSTNEKLFF.

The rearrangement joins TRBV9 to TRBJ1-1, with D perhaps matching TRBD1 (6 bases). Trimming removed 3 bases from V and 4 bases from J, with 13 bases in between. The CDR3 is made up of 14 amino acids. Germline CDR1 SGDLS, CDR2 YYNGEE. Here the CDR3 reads CASSGGGRGTEAFF. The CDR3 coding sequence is TGTGCCAGCAGCGGCGGGGGGCGTGGCACTGAAGCTTTCTTT. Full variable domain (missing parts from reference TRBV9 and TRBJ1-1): DSGVTQTPKHLITATGQRVTLRCSPRSGDLSVYWYQQSLDQGLQFLIQYYNGEERAKGNILERFSAQQFPDLHSELNLSSLELGDSALYFCASSGGGRGTEAFFGQGTRLTVV.

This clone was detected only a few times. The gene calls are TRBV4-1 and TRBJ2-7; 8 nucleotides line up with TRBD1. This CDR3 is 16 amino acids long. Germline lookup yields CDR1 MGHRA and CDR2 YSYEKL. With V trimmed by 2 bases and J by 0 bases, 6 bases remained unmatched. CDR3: CASSQTRDRSSYEQYF. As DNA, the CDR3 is TGCGCCAGCAGCCAAACAAGGGACAGGAGCTCCTACGAGCAGTACTTC.